Reported below is one T cell receptor beta chain. Libraries were prepared by immunoSEQ multiplex PCR; TCRdb keeps only in-frame clonotypes and omits some of them. The table lists over 75,000 clones, more than 80% of them singletons. These data belong to a study of glioma-infiltrating T cells after dendritic cell vaccination. Noted time point: after dendritic cell vaccination, including at tumor progression/relapse. Blood PBMC samples: pre-vaccination, two weeks post third vaccination, and at tumor progression. The germline V gene has CDR1 SNHLY and CDR2 FYNNEI. The CDR3 covers 13 residues. The V gene lost 11 bases and the J gene lost 3 bases, with 16 bases spanning the gap.

J is TRBJ1-2 and V is TRBV2; D gene unclear. This receptor was obtained from a human donor with glioblastoma. This sample comprised blood, obtained after dendritic cell vaccination. The CDR3 bases are TGTGCCTTCGCCAGCGGTGATTACTATGGCTACACCTTC. This codes for CAFASGDYYGYTF.